The clone carrying this T cell receptor (beta chain) appeared a few times. Its specificity is unknown. These data originate in a study of CD8 T cell repertoires and HIV-1 epitope variants. Study background: Enriched T cells were co-cultured with equal numbers of autologous T cell-negative antigen-presenting cells. General study results and limits: Nef KF9 drew about five clonotypes and HW9 one, without TAALDMSHF responses.

CDR1 and CDR2 (germline): MDHEN, SYDVKM. Trimming pared 10 bases from V and 3 bases from J, leaving 19 bases between. The CDR3 sequence is 14 residues long. Produced via immunoSEQ multiplex PCR; TCRdb's table is partial and in-frame only. The profile shows a few thousand clones, approximately 70% of them singletons. Source material: cultured CD8+ T cells derived from PBMCs. This sequence joins TRBV28 and TRBJ2-7; maybe TRBD1 (5 bases). The TCR was taken from a male donor with HIV. DNA of the CDR3: TGTGCCACCCGGAGCACGACAGTCCACTACGAGCAGTACTTC. Its protein is CATRSTTVHYEQYF.